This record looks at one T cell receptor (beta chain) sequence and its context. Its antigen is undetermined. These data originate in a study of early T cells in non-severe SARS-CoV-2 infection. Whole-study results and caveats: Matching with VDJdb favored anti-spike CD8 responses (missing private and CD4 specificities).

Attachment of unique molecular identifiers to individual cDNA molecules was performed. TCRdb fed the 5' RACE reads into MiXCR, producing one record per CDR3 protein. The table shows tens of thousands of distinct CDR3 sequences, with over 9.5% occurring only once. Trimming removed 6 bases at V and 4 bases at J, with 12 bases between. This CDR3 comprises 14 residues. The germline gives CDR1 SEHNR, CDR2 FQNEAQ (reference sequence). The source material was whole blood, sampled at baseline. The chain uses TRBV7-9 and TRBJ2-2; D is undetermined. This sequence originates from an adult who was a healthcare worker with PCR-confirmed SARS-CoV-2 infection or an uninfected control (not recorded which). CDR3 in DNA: TGTGCCAGCAGTTCCCGGGTCCTCACCGGGGAGCTGTTTTTT. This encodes CASSSRVLTGELFF.